This T cell receptor beta chain was retrieved from a study of regulatory T cells in long-lasting Graves disease. Described time point: newly diagnosed GD, antithyroid drugs for less than 3 months. Following extraction of RNA from PBMCs, that RNA was used to make the TCR library. Germline assignment: CDR1 SQVTM and CDR2 ANQGSEA. Deletions cut 7 bases from V and 5 bases from J, with 14 bases between. This CDR3 contains 12 residues. Relying on iRepertoire HTBI primers and Arm-PCR of CDR3 regions, the team built TCR beta libraries. TCRdb re-called the multiplex PCR reads with MiXCR, one entry per CDR3 protein. The table includes 400,000 to 500,000 distinct CDR3 sequences, about 16% detected once. Regarding the study as a whole: Between persistent patients, about 2,800 public clonotypes were shared, exceeding the 800 to 1,000 shared between new patients.

This clonotype appeared many times. As yet, its antigen is unknown. The same specimen was also included in a second study, on T cells in Graves' hyperthyroidism and ophthalmopathy.

The clonotype comes from a woman between 18 and 29 years old with Graves disease. This specimen was peripheral blood mononuclear cells (PBMCs), taken at new diagnosis, from a patient treated with antithyroid drugs. The chain has TRBV29-1 and TRBJ1-1; D is perhaps TRBD1 (6 bases). As DNA, the CDR3 is TGCAGCGGCCGTAGGGGGGAGACTGAAGCTTTCTTT. Translating gives CSGRRGETEAFF.